The 18 T cell receptor beta chains below all came from one sample that was sequenced in a study of metastatic and nonmetastatic thyroid tumors. TCRdb re-called clones from the PCR reads using MiXCR. The table records 25,000 to 40,000 clones, roughly 19% of them present only once. There were no patients who had received any treatment before thyroid surgery. Source material: blood. The receptors stem from a female donor with papillary thyroid cancer or a benign thyroid nodule (not recorded which). Some clones in this sample may be carry-over from other donors' samples.

This clone was found a few times. V is TRBV6-1 and J is TRBJ1-6, with D maybe TRBD1 (5 bases). Germline assignment: CDR1 MNHNS and CDR2 SASEGT. The length of the CDR3 is 16 residues. With 6 bases removed from V and 4 bases from J, the gap between germline ends came to 16 bases. The CDR3 region has the DNA TGTGCCAGCAGCCCCCTGGGGGACCCTTATAATTCACCCCTCCACTTT. It translates to CASSPLGDPYNSPLHF.

This chain joins TRBV6-1 and TRBJ1-5; the match to TRBD1 covers 8 bases. Trimming took 0 bases from V and 3 from J; bases not matched to a gene: 4. CDR3 length: 16 amino acids. Germline-derived CDR1 and CDR2 are MNHNS and SASEGT. CDR3 amino acids: CASSEAGQGNNQPQHF. For the CDR3, the DNA is TGTGCCAGCAGTGAAGCCGGACAGGGCAACAATCAGCCCCAGCATTTT.

This clone showed up just a few times. V is TRBV19 and J is TRBJ1-5; D is perhaps TRBD1 (5 bases). This CDR3 contains 14 residues. V was clipped by 4 bases and J by 2 bases, with 9 bases between them. CDR1 is LNHDA and CDR2 is SQIVND in the germline V gene (reference sequence). This chain's CDR3 is CASSRRGGNQPQHF. CDR3 in DNA: TGTGCCAGTAGTAGAAGGGGCGGCAATCAGCCCCAGCATTTT.

The chain couples TRBV6-1 to TRBJ1-1, with 8 bases lining up with TRBD1. Germline values: CDR1 MNHNS, CDR2 SASEGT. J lost 6 bases, V lost 6 bases, and 9 bases had no gene match. The CDR3 length is 14 residues. CDR3: CASRADRVSSEAFF. The CDR3 DNA sequence: TGTGCCAGCAGGGCGGACAGGGTGTCATCTGAAGCTTTCTTT.

This sequence joins TRBV19 and TRBJ2-6, with 8 bases matching TRBD1. CDR3 length equals 16 residues. V shed 6 bases and J 6 bases; nucleotides not matched to a gene: 10. Per the germline V gene, CDR1 is LNHDA and CDR2 is SQIVND (reference sequence). The CDR3 DNA reads TGTGCCAGTAGCCGGACAGGGACTTTTGTGGCCAACGTCCTGACTTTC. It encodes CASSRTGTFVANVLTF.

This clone rates as medium-sized. This chain links TRBV6-1 with TRBJ1-6; D call uncertain. This CDR3 region has 13 residues. Deletions cut 2 bases from V and 7 bases from J, with 6 bases between. Germline V gene sequence: CDR1 MNHNS, CDR2 SASEGT. The CDR3 DNA reads TGTGCCAGCAGTGAAAATTTAAATTCACCCCTCCACTTT. It codes for CASSENLNSPLHF.

The table lists this clone with many counts. This chain's CDR3 is CSARTGSSNQPQHF. The CDR3 coding sequence is TGCAGTGCCCGGACCGGCTCTAGCAATCAGCCCCAGCATTTT. The chain employs TRBV20-1 and TRBJ1-5; D not resolved. This CDR3 is built from 14 residues. CDR1 and CDR2 from the germline V gene are DFQATT and SNEGSKA (reference sequence). Trimming pared 6 bases from V and 0 bases from J, leaving 12 bases between.

The chain links TRBV7-2 to TRBJ2-7; maybe TRBD1 (5 bases). CDR1 is SGHTA, CDR2 FQGNSA, per germline. The CDR3 length is 14 residues. The V gene lost 1 base and the J gene lost 5 bases, with 12 bases spanning the gap. Here the CDR3 reads CASSLGRVLHEQYF. The DNA of the CDR3 is TGTGCCAGCAGCTTAGGCAGGGTATTGCACGAGCAGTACTTC.

In its sample, this clone is medium-sized (0.01 to 0.1%). CDR3 coding DNA: TGTGCCAGCAGTTACTCGGGGCCTCGTGCTCAAGAGACCCAGTACTTC. Translated, it gives CASSYSGPRAQETQYF. The V gene is TRBV6-5, the J gene TRBJ2-5, with D perhaps matching TRBD1 (5 bases). The CDR3 consists of 16 residues. Germline V gene lookup returns CDR1 MNHEY and CDR2 SVGAGI. V was clipped by 0 bases and J by 2 bases, with 13 bases between them.

The chain has TRBV6-1 and TRBJ2-3; possible D gene TRBD2, 6 bases. The length of the CDR3 is 15 residues. Germline CDR1 MNHNS, CDR2 SASEGT. The V and J ends lost 3 bases and 4 bases respectively, with 14 bases between them. The CDR3 nucleotides are TGTGCCAGCAGTGATATGGGGGGATTCGCAGATACGCAGTATTTT. Translating it yields CASSDMGGFADTQYF.

In its sample, this clone was seen many times. This may be a read error: a much more frequent sequence differs by one nucleotide. This sample also contains other DNA sequences that code for the same CDR3. The CDR3 reads CASSLDRGSNQPQHF. The CDR3 DNA follows: TGTGCCAGCAGCCTCGACAGGGGTAGCAATCAGCCCCAGCACTTT. The J gene is TRBJ1-5, the V gene TRBV11-1; 8 bases map to TRBD1. The CDR3 has 15 amino acids. CDR1 and CDR2 from the germline V gene are SGHAT and FQDESV (reference sequence). The full variable domain, with the rest looked up from reference TRBV11-1 and TRBJ1-5, is EAEVAQSPRYKITEKSQAVAFWCDPISGHATLYWYRQILGQGPELLVQFQDESVVDDSQLPKDRFSAERLKGVDSTLKIQPAELGDSAMYLCASSLDRGSNQPQHFGDGTRLSIL.

This clone occurred a few times. CDR3 bases: TGTGCCAGCAGTCCTACAACCCCGGGACAGGGTCTAGACGAGCAGTACTTC. Translating gives CASSPTTPGQGLDEQYF. The V gene is TRBV6-1, the J gene TRBJ2-7; 9 bases fit TRBD1. J lost 5 bases, V lost 5 bases, and 16 bases had no gene match. Germline loops: CDR1 MNHNS, CDR2 SASEGT. This CDR3 spans 17 amino acids.

Ten or more counts support this clone. The chain couples TRBV4-3 to TRBJ2-2; D ambiguous. Trimming stripped 0 bases from V and 3 bases from J, with 5 bases between. The CDR3 runs 14 residues. CDR1 is LGHNA and CDR2 is YSLEER in the germline V gene. This CDR3 reads CASSQDYYTGELFF. The CDR3 DNA follows: TGCGCCAGCAGCCAAGACTATTACACCGGGGAGCTGTTTTTT.

Ten or more counts support this clone. The CDR3 sequence is CASSPNGGGRETQYF. The CDR3 nucleotides read TGTGCCAGCTCACCAAATGGCGGGGGGCGAGAGACCCAGTACTTC. The chain recombines TRBV18 with TRBJ2-5; 8 nucleotides line up with TRBD2. The CDR3 totals 15 residues. Germline values: CDR1 KGHSH, CDR2 LQKENI. V dropped 2 bases and J dropped 4; count of bases not matched to a gene: 6. The whole variable domain, filled in from reference TRBV18 and TRBJ2-5, reads NAGVMQNPRHLVRRRGQEARLRCSPMKGHSHVYWYRQLPEEGLKFMVYLQKENIIDESGMPKERFSAEFPKEGPSILRIQQVVRGDSAAYFCASSPNGGGRETQYFGPGTRLLVL.

This clone has at least ten counts. This rearrangement joins TRBV20-1 to TRBJ1-1, with D unclear. Germline V gene sequence: CDR1 DFQATT, CDR2 SNEGSKA (reference sequence). V was pared by 2 bases and J by 5 bases, with 15 bases between. The CDR3 length is 14 residues. CDR3 nucleotides: TGCAGTGCTAGACCTGGGTCCTCGAGGACTGAAGCTTTCTTT. Translating gives CSARPGSSRTEAFF.

The chain carries TRBV9 and TRBJ1-2; D might be TRBD1 (5 bases). CDR1 SGDLS and CDR2 YYNGEE come from the germline V gene. V shed 0 bases and J shed 5 bases, with 8 bases lying between them. This CDR3 spans 13 amino acids. CDR3 DNA sequence: TGTGCCAGCAGCGTAGAGGCAGGGTATGGCTACACCTTC. It specifies CASSVEAGYGYTF.

This chain connects TRBV5-1 to TRBJ1-1, with TRBD1 identical over 7 bases. After removal of 4 bases from V and 4 bases from J, the junction contained 10 bases not matched to a gene. Germline loops: CDR1 SGHRS, CDR2 YFSETQ. This CDR3 spans 15 amino acids. The CDR3 sequence is CASSIRTGGFTEAFF. In nucleotides, the CDR3 is TGCGCCAGCAGCATCAGGACAGGAGGATTCACTGAAGCTTTCTTT.

Worth noting for this clone: A much larger clonotype is one base distant, so this may be a read error. The genes are TRBV11-2 and TRBJ2-3; 10 nucleotides align to TRBD1. J gave up 5 bases and V 0 bases, and 14 bases lay outside the gene matches. Germline loops: CDR1 SGHAT, CDR2 FQNNGV. The CDR3 is made up of 19 amino acids. CDR3: CASSLENFRDRGYIDTQYF. The CDR3 DNA follows: TGTGCCAGCAGCTTAGAGAATTTCCGGGACAGGGGATACATAGATACGCAGTATTTT.